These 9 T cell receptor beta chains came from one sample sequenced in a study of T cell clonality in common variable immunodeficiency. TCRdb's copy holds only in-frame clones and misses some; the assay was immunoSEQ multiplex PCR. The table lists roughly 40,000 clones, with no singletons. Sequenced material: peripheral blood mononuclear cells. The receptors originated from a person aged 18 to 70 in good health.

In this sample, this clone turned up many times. CDR3 DNA (partial): TGTGCCAGCAGTTACTTTCTCGGGGGCAAAAACATT. Its translation is CASSYFLGGKNI. In full, the CDR3 reads CASSYFLGGKNIQYF. This chain connects TRBV6-2 or TRBV6-3 to TRBJ2-4; maybe TRBD2 (6 bases). The read gets to within 3 residues of the CDR3 end, and the germline J gene fills in the rest. This CDR3 has 15 amino acids. Between the trimmed V and J ends, which lost 1 base and 3 bases, there was a span of 10 bases. The germline V gene has CDR1 MNHEY and CDR2 SVGEGT.

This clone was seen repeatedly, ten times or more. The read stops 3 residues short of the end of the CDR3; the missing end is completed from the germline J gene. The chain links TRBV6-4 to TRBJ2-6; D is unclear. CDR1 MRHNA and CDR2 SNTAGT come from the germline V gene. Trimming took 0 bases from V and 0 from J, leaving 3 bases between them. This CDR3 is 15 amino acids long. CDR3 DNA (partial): TGTGCCAGCAGTGACTCCAGCTCTGGGGCCAACGTC. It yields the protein CASSDSSSGANV. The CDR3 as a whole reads CASSDSSSGANVLTF.

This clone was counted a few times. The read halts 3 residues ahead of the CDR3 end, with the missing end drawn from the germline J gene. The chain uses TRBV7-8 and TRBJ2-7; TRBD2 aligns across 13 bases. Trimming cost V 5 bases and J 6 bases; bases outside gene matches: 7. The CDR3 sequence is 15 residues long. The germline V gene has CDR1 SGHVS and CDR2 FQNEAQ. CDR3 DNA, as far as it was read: TGTGCCAGCAGCGTACTACTAGCGGGGGGGCGCGAG. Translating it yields CASSVLLAGGRE. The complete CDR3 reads CASSVLLAGGREQYF. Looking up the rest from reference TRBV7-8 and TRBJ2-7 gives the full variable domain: GAGVSQSPRYKVAKRGQDVALRCDPISGHVSLFWYQQALGQGPEFLTYFQNEAQLDKSGLPSDRFFAERPEGSVSTLKIQRTQQEDSAVYLCASSVLLAGGREQYFGPGTRLTVT.

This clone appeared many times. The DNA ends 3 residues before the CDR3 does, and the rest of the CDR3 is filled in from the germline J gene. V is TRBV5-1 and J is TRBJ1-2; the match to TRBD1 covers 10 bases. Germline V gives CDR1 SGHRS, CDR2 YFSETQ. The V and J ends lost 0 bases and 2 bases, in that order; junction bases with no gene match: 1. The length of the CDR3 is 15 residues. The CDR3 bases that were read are TGCGCCAGCAGCTTGGGGGACAGGGGAAACTATGGC. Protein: CASSLGDRGNYG. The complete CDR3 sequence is CASSLGDRGNYGYTF.

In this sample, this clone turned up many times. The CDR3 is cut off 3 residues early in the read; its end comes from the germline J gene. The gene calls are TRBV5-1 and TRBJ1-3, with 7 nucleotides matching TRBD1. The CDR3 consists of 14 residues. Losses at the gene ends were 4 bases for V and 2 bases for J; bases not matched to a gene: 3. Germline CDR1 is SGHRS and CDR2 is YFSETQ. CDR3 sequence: CASSAGGPGNTIYF. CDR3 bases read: TGCGCCAGCAGCGCAGGGGGTCCTGGAAACACC.

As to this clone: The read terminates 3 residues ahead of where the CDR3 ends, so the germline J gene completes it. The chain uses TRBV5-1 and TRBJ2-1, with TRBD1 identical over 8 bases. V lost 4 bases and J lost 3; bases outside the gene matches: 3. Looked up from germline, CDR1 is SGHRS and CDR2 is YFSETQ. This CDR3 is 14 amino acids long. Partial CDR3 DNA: TGCGCCAGCAGCCTCGGACAGGGCTACAATGAG. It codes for CASSLGQGYNE. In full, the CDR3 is CASSLGQGYNEQFF.

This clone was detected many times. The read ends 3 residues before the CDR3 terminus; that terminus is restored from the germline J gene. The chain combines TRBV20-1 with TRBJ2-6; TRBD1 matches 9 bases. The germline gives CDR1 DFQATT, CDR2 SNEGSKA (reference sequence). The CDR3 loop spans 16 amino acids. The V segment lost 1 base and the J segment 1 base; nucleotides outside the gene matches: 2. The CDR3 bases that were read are TGCAGTGCTAGAGGGACAGGGGAATCTGGGGCCAACGTC. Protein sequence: CSARGTGESGANV. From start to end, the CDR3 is CSARGTGESGANVLTF.

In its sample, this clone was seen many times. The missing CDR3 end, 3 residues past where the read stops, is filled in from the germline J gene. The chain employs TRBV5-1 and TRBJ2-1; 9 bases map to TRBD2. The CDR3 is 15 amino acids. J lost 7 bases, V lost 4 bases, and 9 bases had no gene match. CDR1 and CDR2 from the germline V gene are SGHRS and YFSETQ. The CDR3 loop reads CASSRASGMGNEQFF. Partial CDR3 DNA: TGCGCCAGCAGCCGGGCTAGCGGGATGGGTAATGAG.

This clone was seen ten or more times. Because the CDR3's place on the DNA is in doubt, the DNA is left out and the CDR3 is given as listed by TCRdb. CDR3 sequence reads: CASTSVLGRGLSYNEQFF. V and J are TRBV19 and TRBJ2-1; the D segment call TRBD1 is taken from the table without a DNA check. The CDR3 extends over 18 residues, inclusive of both ends. In germline, CDR1 is LNHDA, CDR2 SQIVND (reference sequence).